Below are 18 T cell receptor beta chains sequenced from a single sample in a study of metastatic and nonmetastatic thyroid tumors. TCRdb re-called the PCR reads via MiXCR. This sample has 30,000 to 45,000 clones, with 20% found just once. All patients were treatment-naive before thyroid surgery. Sequencing was done on a sample of blood. These receptors were collected from a female donor with papillary thyroid cancer or a benign thyroid nodule (not recorded which). Some clones in this sample may be carry-over from other donors' samples.

Concerning this clone itself: A junction boundary mismatches the germline segment, possibly from a read error. This chain uses TRBV6-2 or TRBV6-3 with TRBJ2-1; D unresolved. This CDR3 is 17 amino acids long. CDR1 MNHEY and CDR2 SVGEGT come from the germline V gene. CDR3 nucleotides: TGTGCCAGCAGTTACCTACCCGAACTGTGGACCTACAATGGGCAGTTCTTC. Translated: CASSYLPELWTYNGQFF.

In this sample, this clone turned up many times. The chain couples TRBV12-3 or TRBV12-4 to TRBJ2-3; no reliable D call. The ends were cut back, 2 bases at V and 6 bases at J, with 3 bases in the middle. The CDR3 spans 11 residues. The CDR3: CASSLMDTQYF. CDR3 nucleotide sequence: TGTGCCAGCAGTTTAATGGATACGCAGTATTTT.

About this clone itself: Being one base from a much bigger clone, this may be a read error. The rearrangement joins TRBV19 to TRBJ2-3, with 14 bases that match TRBD2. Germline CDR1 and CDR2: LNHDA and SQIVND (reference sequence). The CDR3 has 16 amino acids. V dropped 7 bases and J dropped 5; count of bases not matched to a gene: 8. The CDR3: CASIPTTSGREDTQYF. The CDR3 DNA reads TGTGCCAGTATTCCGACGACTAGCGGGAGGGAAGATACGCAGTATTTT.

This clone was observed a handful of times. One end of the junction does not line up with germline, which may come from a read error. This CDR3 is also generated by other DNA sequences in the sample. J is TRBJ1-1 and V is TRBV27; no clear D. CDR1 and CDR2 from the germline V gene are MNHEY and SMNVEV (reference sequence). The CDR3 is 12 amino acids. The CDR3, as DNA: TGTGCCAGCAGGGGAACGAACACGGAAGCTTTCTTT. It codes for CASRGTNTEAFF.

This clone appeared many times. The chain employs TRBV6-6 and TRBJ2-1; 10 bases line up with TRBD2. Germline V CDR1 and CDR2: MNHNY, SVGAGI (reference sequence). Unmatched junction bases numbered 6, after V lost 0 bases and J lost 4 bases. CDR3 length equals 17 residues. CDR3: CASSYSPTSGLYNEQFF. DNA of the CDR3: TGTGCCAGCAGTTACTCGCCGACTAGCGGGTTATACAATGAGCAGTTCTTC.

On this clone: A junction end diverges from the germline sequence, so it may reflect a read error. The chain links TRBV20-1 to TRBJ1-4; 8 bases fit TRBD1. Germline V gives CDR1 DFQATT, CDR2 SNEGSKA (reference sequence). The CDR3 runs 13 residues. For the CDR3, the DNA is TGCATTGCCCCGACAGGGGCGGTTGAAAAACTTTTTTTT. As protein: CIAPTGAVEKLFF.

This clone was seen ten or more times. The chain links TRBV20-1 to TRBJ1-2; D unclear. Trimming removed 2 bases from V and 4 bases from J, with 8 bases in between. The CDR3 covers 12 residues. Germline V CDR1 and CDR2: DFQATT, SNEGSKA (reference sequence). CDR3 coding DNA: TGCAGTGCTAGATCCCCCGGCTATGGCTACACCTTC. Its translation: CSARSPGYGYTF.

This clone was counted at least ten times. This chain links TRBV19 with TRBJ1-1; D is unresolved. The CDR3 covers 14 residues. Germline assignment: CDR1 LNHDA and CDR2 SQIVND (reference sequence). V lost 3 bases and J lost 1, with 9 bases in between. The CDR3 here is CASSIEDGNTEAFF. The DNA for the CDR3 is TGTGCCAGTAGTATTGAGGACGGGAACACTGAAGCTTTCTTT.

This clone occurred many times. The chain has TRBV5-5 and TRBJ2-5, with D perhaps TRBD1 or TRBD2 (5 bases each). Trimming removed 5 bases from V and 4 bases from J, with 15 bases in between. The CDR3 totals 14 residues. The germline CDR1 and CDR2 sequences are SGHKS and YYEKEE (reference sequence). CDR3 sequence reads: CASSYGTVGETQYF. CDR3 in DNA: TGTGCCAGCAGTTACGGGACGGTGGGAGAGACCCAGTACTTC.

The rearrangement uses TRBV5-1 and TRBJ2-7; no clear D gene. V was cut by 0 bases and J by 1 base, with 11 bases left in between. The V gene's germline CDR1 is SGHRS and CDR2 YFSETQ. The CDR3 is made up of 15 amino acids. CDR3 amino acids: CASSLAPCPSYEQYF. DNA of the CDR3: TGCGCCAGCAGCTTGGCTCCATGCCCGTCCTACGAGCAGTACTTC.

This clone was detected many times. This sequence joins TRBV11-1 and TRBJ2-5; D ambiguous. This CDR3 spans 14 amino acids. Trimming left V 8 bases short and J 5 bases short, with 18 bases between. Germline CDR1 reads SGHAT; CDR2 reads FQDESV (reference sequence). In DNA form, the CDR3 reads TGTGCCAGCGGGGTGGGGTCCGTCGGGGAGACCCAGTACTTC. This sequence encodes CASGVGSVGETQYF. Based on the CDR3 plus reference TRBV11-1 and TRBJ2-5, the full variable domain is EAEVAQSPRYKITEKSQAVAFWCDPISGHATLYWYRQILGQGPELLVQFQDESVVDDSQLPKDRFSAERLKGVDSTLKIQPAELGDSAMYLCASGVGSVGETQYFGPGTRLLVL.

The gene calls are TRBV6-1 and TRBJ1-2; no definite D call. V was clipped by 5 bases and J by 8 bases, with 15 bases between them. This CDR3 is built from 13 residues. Looked up from germline, CDR1 is MNHNS and CDR2 is SASEGT. The CDR3 coding sequence is TGTGCCAGCAGTAAGATCCCATTCTTGGGCTACACCTTC. Encoded protein: CASSKIPFLGYTF.

Relative to its sample, this clone is medium-sized. This sequence joins TRBV6-4 and TRBJ2-3; 8 nucleotides line up with TRBD2. Losses at the gene ends were 5 bases for V and 1 base for J; bases not matched to a gene: 8. The CDR3 has 16 amino acids. Germline assignment: CDR1 MRHNA and CDR2 SNTAGT. The CDR3 region is CASSKTSGGGTDTQYF. In DNA form, the CDR3 reads TGTGCCAGCAGTAAAACTAGCGGAGGGGGCACAGATACGCAGTATTTT.

This clone was seen a handful of times. A much larger clone lies a single base off, so this may be a read error. The chain uses TRBV14 and TRBJ2-7; D is unclear. The CDR3 totals 10 residues. CDR1 and CDR2 (germline): SGHDN, FVKESK. V was cut by 8 bases and J by 3 bases, with 5 bases left in between. CDR3 nucleotide sequence: TGTGCCAGCGTGAACTACGAGCAGTACTTC. This gives the protein CASVNYEQYF.

This clone has a count of ten or more. The V gene is TRBV5-1, the J gene TRBJ2-2, with TRBD2 matching 11 bases. CDR3 length equals 16 residues. Trimming cost V 0 bases and J 6 bases; bases outside gene matches: 4. Germline CDR1 SGHRS, CDR2 YFSETQ. The CDR3 is CASSLVLAGGAGELFF. CDR3 nucleotides: TGCGCCAGCAGCTTGGTGCTAGCGGGAGGTGCCGGGGAGCTGTTTTTT.

Turning to this clone: This could be a read error, since a much larger clone is one nucleotide away. This rearrangement joins TRBV3-1 to TRBJ2-3, with a weak D call TRBD1 (6 bases). The germline V gene encodes CDR1 LGHDT and CDR2 YNNKEL (reference sequence). This CDR3 has 18 amino acids. Trimming stripped 4 bases from V and 2 bases from J, with 22 bases between. The DNA for the CDR3 is TGTGCCAGCAGCCCACAAACCGGGACATGGGGCATCACAGATACGCAGTATTTT. It encodes CASSPQTGTWGITDTQYF.

This clone was picked up a small number of times. V gene TRBV12-3 or TRBV12-4 combines with J gene TRBJ2-7, with D possibly being TRBD1 (5 bases). This CDR3 has 13 residues. Trimming removed 6 bases from V and 4 bases from J, with 13 bases in between. The chain's CDR3 is CASRRGISYEQYF. CDR3 bases: TGTGCCAGCAGAAGGGGAATATCATACGAGCAGTACTTC.

This sequence joins TRBV5-1 and TRBJ2-2; D may be TRBD1 or TRBD2 (5 bases each). Germline CDR1 is SGHRS and CDR2 is YFSETQ. Trimming left V 4 bases short and J 7 bases short, with 11 bases between. The CDR3 consists of 13 residues. The CDR3: CASSPRGGGELFF. DNA for the CDR3: TGCGCCAGCAGCCCGAGGGGCGGCGGGGAGCTGTTTTTT.